This TCR beta chain came from a study of regulatory T cells in long-lasting Graves disease. General study results and limits: Favoring TRBV28, TRBJ1-2 and TRBJ2-5 was a feature seen in persistent disease.

Concerning this clonotype: The antigen is not known.

This CDR3 is built from 16 residues. Trimming took 5 bases from V and 6 from J, leaving 20 bases between them. Looked up from germline, CDR1 is SGHAT and CDR2 is FQNNGV. Stated time point: newly diagnosed GD, antithyroid drugs for less than 3 months. The TCR library was made from RNA extracted from PBMCs. Library construction for TCR beta used iRepertoire HTBI primers and Arm-PCR of CDR3 regions. TCRdb re-derived calls from the multiplex PCR reads in MiXCR, one entry per CDR3 protein. Of just over 600,000 distinct CDR3 sequences in the sample, roughly 15% were seen once. These data were also filed under a second study, of T cells in Graves' hyperthyroidism and ophthalmopathy.

The chain recombines TRBV11-2 with TRBJ2-1; D perhaps matches TRBD2 (7 bases). The sequence was collected from a woman aged 30 to 39 with Graves disease. The starting material was peripheral blood mononuclear cells (PBMCs), obtained at new diagnosis, from a patient treated with antithyroid drugs. CDR3 sequence reads: CASSAQGPRGANEQFF. In nucleotides, the CDR3 is TGTGCCAGCAGCGCCCAGGGACCCCGGGGGGCCAATGAGCAGTTCTTC.